The rows below give T cell receptor beta chains drawn from one sample of a study of Graves' ophthalmopathy and Graves' hyperthyroidism. MiXCR was run by TCRdb on the multiplex PCR reads, yielding one entry per CDR3 protein. The sample has 300,000 to 400,000 distinct CDR3 sequences; about a sixth are singletons. The specimen sequenced was peripheral blood. The receptors here all came from an adult man with Graves' ophthalmopathy. Both conserved end residues are part of each CDR3. D genes are given only for firm matches. The listing skips clone size in some rows; elsewhere it reads once, few, many or a size class.

d_call j_call clone_size v_call cdr3_aa cdr3_nt
- TRBJ1-1 many TRBV7-8 CASSRHDVGGKEAFF TGTGCCAGCAGCCGACACGATGTAGGGGGAAAGGAAGCTTTCTTT
- TRBJ1-1 many TRBV12-3/TRBV12-4 CASSYSRGDTEAFF TGTGCCAGCAGTTACTCCCGGGGGGACACTGAAGCTTTCTTT
- TRBJ2-7 many TRBV5-1 CASSSAVPYEQYF TGCGCCAGCAGCTCCGCAGTACCCTACGAGCAGTACTTC
- TRBJ2-4 many TRBV6-2/TRBV6-3 CASSYSRFQRAKNIQYF TGTGCCAGCAGTTACTCGAGGTTTCAGAGAGCCAAAAACATTCAGTACTTC
- TRBJ1-6 once TRBV6-5 CASSYGGSAHNSPLHF TGTGCCAGCAGTTACGGGGGGTCCGCCCATAATTCACCCCTCCACTTT
- TRBJ1-5 many TRBV11-2 CASSLDRSATQHF TGTGCCAGCAGCTTAGACCGGTCCGCTACCCAGCATTTT
TRBD1 TRBJ1-1 - TRBV5-1 CASSSTRTGVMNTEAFF TGCGCCAGCAGCTCCACAAGGACAGGGGTCATGAACACTGAAGCTTTCTTT
- TRBJ1-2 many TRBV6-1 CASRNGSF TGTGCCAGCAGGAACGGCTCTTTC
- TRBJ1-6 many TRBV5-1 CASSSLGEGGRKNSPLHF TGCGCCAGCAGCTCTCTGGGGGAAGGGGGTCGGAAGAATTCACCCCTCCACTTT
- TRBJ2-3 - TRBV2 CASSETYRDTQYF TGTGCCAGCAGTGAAACTTATCGCGATACGCAGTATTTT
TRBD1 TRBJ1-5 many TRBV28 CASSPGTGREQPQHF TGTGCCAGCAGTCCCGGGACAGGGAGGGAACAGCCCCAGCATTTT
TRBD1 TRBJ1-2 many TRBV5-1 CASSLSGTAYGYTF TGCGCCAGCAGCTTGTCCGGGACAGCATATGGCTACACCTTC
- TRBJ1-5 - TRBV12-3/TRBV12-4 CASSFGRPYSNQPQHF TGTGCCAGCAGTTTCGGACGGCCTTATAGCAATCAGCCCCAGCATTTT
- TRBJ1-5 many TRBV12-3/TRBV12-4 CASSLGPQGNQPQHF TGTGCCAGCAGTTTAGGTCCACAGGGCAATCAGCCCCAGCATTTT
TRBD1 TRBJ1-2 once TRBV6-1 CASSTRTGGQYGYTF TGTGCCAGCAGTACCCGGACAGGGGGGCAATATGGCTACACCTTC
TRBD1 TRBJ1-1 many TRBV4-1 CASSQRGTANTEAFF TGCGCCAGCAGCCAGCGAGGGACAGCTAACACTGAAGCTTTCTTT
- TRBJ2-7 many TRBV19 CASSIEMGAPYEQYF TGTGCCAGTAGTATAGAAATGGGAGCCCCCTACGAGCAGTACTTC
- TRBJ1-5 many TRBV6-2/TRBV6-3 CASSAGFGQPQHF TGTGCCAGCAGTGCAGGGTTTGGTCAGCCCCAGCATTTT
- TRBJ2-5 - TRBV28 CASTTPSFSQETQYF TGTGCCAGCACCACGCCCAGTTTTTCGCAAGAGACCCAGTACTTC
- TRBJ2-5 many TRBV10-3 CAISFGLVEETQYF TGTGCCATCAGTTTTGGGCTCGTAGAAGAGACCCAGTACTTC
TRBD1 TRBJ1-2 many TRBV7-2 CASSPTGTGNYGYTF TGTGCCAGCAGCCCGACCGGGACAGGGAACTATGGCTACACCTTC
TRBD1 TRBJ1-3 many TRBV10-3 CAIGQGGNTIYF TGTGCCATTGGACAGGGTGGAAACACCATATATTTT
TRBD1 TRBJ2-2 many TRBV6-1 CASSRRTGGSGELFF TGTGCCAGCAGCCGCAGGACAGGGGGCTCCGGGGAGCTGTTTTTT
- TRBJ2-5 many TRBV12-3/TRBV12-4 CASSPPGLPRQETQYF TGTGCCAGCAGCCCTCCGGGCCTACCGAGACAAGAGACCCAGTACTTC
TRBD2 TRBJ2-6 - TRBV9 CASSVGLAGPSSGANVLTF TGTGCCAGCAGCGTTGGACTAGCGGGACCCTCCTCTGGGGCCAACGTCCTGACTTTC
TRBD2 TRBJ2-7 many TRBV28 CASSLLRASGSYEQYF TGTGCCAGCAGTTTATTGCGGGCTAGCGGATCCTACGAGCAGTACTTC
TRBD2 TRBJ2-2 - TRBV28 CASSNAWTSWSGELFF TGTGCCAGCAGTAATGCCTGGACTAGCTGGAGCGGGGAGCTGTTTTTT
TRBD1 TRBJ1-5 many TRBV6-1 CASKGGSLQPQHF TGTGCCAGCAAAGGGGGCAGTCTTCAGCCCCAGCATTTT
- TRBJ2-7 few TRBV3-1 CASSSPGESYEQYF TGTGCCAGCAGCTCGCCAGGGGAGTCCTACGAGCAGTACTTC
- TRBJ1-2 - TRBV13 CASSLGRTFYGYTF TGTGCCAGCAGCTTAGGTCGGACCTTCTATGGCTACACCTTC
- TRBJ2-1 many TRBV7-2 CASSFAGYNEQFF TGTGCCAGCAGCTTCGCAGGCTACAATGAGCAGTTCTTC
- TRBJ2-2 many TRBV7-9 CASSPPVGPGELFF TGTGCCAGCAGCCCGCCGGTGGGGCCCGGGGAGCTGTTTTTT
- TRBJ2-5 - TRBV6-1 CASTQRETQYF TGTGCCAGCACCCAGCGTGAGACCCAGTACTTC
TRBD2 TRBJ2-7 many TRBV12-3/TRBV12-4 CASSRTSGRPAYEQYF TGTGCCAGCAGTCGGACTAGCGGGAGGCCAGCCTACGAGCAGTACTTC
TRBD1 TRBJ1-1 few TRBV7-2 CATSFIQGPRTEAFF TGTGCCACCAGCTTTATACAGGGGCCGCGGACTGAAGCTTTCTTT
- TRBJ2-7 many TRBV11-2 CASSLLGVREQYF TGTGCCAGCAGCCTTCTCGGGGTGCGGGAGCAGTACTTC
- TRBJ1-5 - TRBV18 CASSPGPDSGPQHF TGTGCCAGCTCACCGGGACCGGATAGCGGGCCCCAGCATTTT
TRBD1 TRBJ2-7 many TRBV2 CASRATGTGDYEQYF TGTGCCAGCAGAGCTACCGGGACAGGAGACTACGAGCAGTACTTC
- TRBJ1-5 many TRBV28 CASSSVLQGNQPQHF TGTGCCAGCAGTTCGGTTCTTCAGGGGAATCAGCCCCAGCATTTT
TRBD1 TRBJ2-7 many TRBV28 CASSSADRGLYEQYF TGTGCCAGCAGTTCAGCGGACAGGGGGCTATACGAGCAGTACTTC
- TRBJ2-5 many TRBV6-2/TRBV6-3 CATQPQIDNQETQYF TGTGCCACCCAGCCCCAGATAGACAACCAAGAGACCCAGTACTTC
- TRBJ1-1 many TRBV19 CASRPDRNTEAFF TGTGCCAGTAGACCCGACAGGAACACTGAAGCTTTCTTT
- TRBJ2-5 - TRBV7-9 CASSPVGDKTQYF TGTGCCAGCAGCCCGGTGGGGGACAAGACCCAGTACTTC
- TRBJ1-1 many TRBV12-3/TRBV12-4 CASSRRSEAFF TGTGCCAGCAGCCGGCGGTCTGAAGCTTTCTTT